The 28 T cell receptor beta chains presented below share a single source sample, sequenced in a study of cytomegalovirus exposure and HLA in healthy donors. PCR was performed using 60 Vbeta and 13 Jbeta primers. Here immunoSEQ multiplex PCR was the method, and the copy in TCRdb shows in-frame clones only, minus some. The sample carries under 200,000 clones, roughly 85% recorded once. Sequenced input: PBMCs. The source is a middle-aged man in good health and CMV-seronegative.

The chain couples TRBV28 to TRBJ2-1; D possibly corresponds to TRBD2 (5 bases). CDR1 and CDR2 (germline): MDHEN, SYDVKM. Deletions cut 6 bases from V and 2 bases from J, with 20 bases between. The CDR3 is 17 amino acids. The CDR3 region is CASSRPPTLATYNEQFF. The CDR3 DNA follows: TGTGCCAGCAGCCGTCCACCTACTCTAGCCACCTACAATGAGCAGTTCTTC.

This sequence joins TRBV28 and TRBJ1-1, with 9 positions matching TRBD1. V was pared by 5 bases and J by 1 base, with 8 bases of the junction left unmatched. This CDR3 comprises 16 residues. The germline gives CDR1 MDHEN, CDR2 SYDVKM. The CDR3 nucleotides are TGTGCCAGCAGTCCGGGGGACAGGGTCACGAACACTGAAGCTTTCTTT. Its protein is CASSPGDRVTNTEAFF.

The CDR3 sequence: CASSPGYSDRNEQFF. The CDR3, as DNA: TGTGCCAGCAGCCCAGGCTATTCGGATCGCAATGAGCAGTTCTTC. The chain links TRBV11-2 to TRBJ2-1; D is ambiguous. Trimming left V 5 bases short and J 6 bases short, with 17 bases between. The CDR3 runs 15 residues. Germline V CDR1 and CDR2: SGHAT, FQNNGV.

This clone was recorded once. The chain couples TRBV13 to TRBJ2-5; no definite D call. The DNA matches TRBJ2-7 better at its end, which makes the J call doubtful. Germline CDR1 reads PRHDT; CDR2 reads FYEKMQ (reference sequence). The CDR3 has 14 residues. CDR3 region: CASSLGQVLYEQYF. Written as DNA, the CDR3 is TGTGCCAGCAGCTTAGGGCAGGTTTTATACGAGCAGTACTTC.

The V call is TRBV5-4, the J call TRBJ2-7; 10 bases map to TRBD2. Germline CDR1 SGHNT, CDR2 YYREEE (reference sequence). With V trimmed by 5 bases and J by 2 bases, 7 bases remained unmatched. The CDR3 sequence is 15 residues long. The DNA for the CDR3 is TGTGCCAGCAGTCGGGCTAGCGGGAGTGCCTACGAGCAGTACTTC. Protein sequence: CASSRASGSAYEQYF.

The chain has TRBV5-4 and TRBJ2-1, with 7 bases aligning to TRBD2. Germline V CDR1 and CDR2: SGHNT, YYREEE (reference sequence). The CDR3 spans 15 residues. J gave up 9 bases and V 0 bases, and 9 bases lay outside the gene matches. The CDR3 spells CASSLEGGPGSEQFF. The CDR3, as DNA: TGTGCCAGCAGCTTGGAGGGAGGGCCAGGCAGTGAGCAGTTCTTC.

This chain uses TRBV27 with TRBJ2-1; TRBD1 aligns across 7 bases. Germline CDR1 and CDR2: MNHEY and SMNVEV (reference sequence). The CDR3 sequence is 14 residues long. Trimming cost V 8 bases and J 5 bases; bases outside gene matches: 9. CDR3 sequence: CASHKDRLNNEQFF. The CDR3 nucleotides are TGTGCCAGCCATAAGGACAGGCTCAACAATGAGCAGTTCTTC.

This clone has just one count. This chain joins TRBV5-1 and TRBJ1-3; a weak D match, TRBD1 (5 bases). CDR3 length: 14 amino acids. Germline CDR1 and CDR2: SGHRS and YFSETQ. The ends were cut back, 0 bases at V and 1 base at J, with 5 bases in the middle. This CDR3 reads CASSLAGSGNTIYF. The CDR3 region has the DNA TGCGCCAGCAGCTTGGCAGGGTCTGGAAACACCATATATTTT. Drawing the rest from reference TRBV5-1 and TRBJ1-3, the complete variable domain is KAGVTQTPRYLIKTRGQQVTLSCSPISGHRSVSWYQQTPGQGLQFLFEYFSETQRNKGNFPGRFSGRQFSNSRSEMNVSTLELGDSALYLCASSLAGSGNTIYFGEGSWLTVV.

This chain joins TRBV2 and TRBJ1-2; 7 bases agree with TRBD1. There are 17 residues in the CDR3. Trimming at V came to 7 bases and at J to 1 base, leaving 15 bases not matched to a gene. Germline V lookup: CDR1 SNHLY, CDR2 FYNNEI. CDR3: CASTSKRQGSFNYGYTF. CDR3 DNA sequence: TGTGCCAGCACATCGAAGAGACAGGGATCCTTTAACTATGGCTACACCTTC.

The rearrangement links TRBV7-9 to TRBJ2-3, with D uncertain. V dropped 5 bases and J dropped 4 bases, with 13 bases sitting between them. The CDR3 has 14 residues. Germline V gene data show CDR1 as SEHNR and CDR2 as FQNEAQ (reference sequence). The CDR3 loop reads CASSPLEDSDTQYF. The CDR3 DNA sequence: TGTGCCAGCAGCCCCCTCGAGGATTCAGATACGCAGTATTTT.

The chain joins TRBV19 to TRBJ2-4; TRBD1 aligns across 8 bases. V gave up 3 bases and J gave up 7 bases; unmatched junction bases: 5. Germline V lookup: CDR1 LNHDA, CDR2 SQIVND (reference sequence). The CDR3 consists of 14 residues. The CDR3, as DNA: TGTGCCAGTAGTATCCAGGGGGCGGGTAACATTCAGTACTTC. Its protein is CASSIQGAGNIQYF.

The DNA of the CDR3 is TGTGCCAGTAGTACTCTAGCGGGAGGGCCCTACGAGCAGTACTTC. Protein sequence: CASSTLAGGPYEQYF. This chain links TRBV19 with TRBJ2-7; 12 bases match TRBD2. This CDR3 is 15 amino acids long. Trimming at V came to 4 bases and at J to 2 bases, leaving 3 bases not matched to a gene. CDR1 and CDR2 from the germline V gene are LNHDA and SQIVND (reference sequence).

The chain joins TRBV4-2 to TRBJ1-1, with D unresolved. Germline CDR1 is LGHNA and CDR2 is YNFKEQ. CDR3 length equals 17 residues. Trimming stripped 1 base from V and 3 bases from J, with 18 bases between. The CDR3 loop reads CASSQVFNELPHTEAFF. The CDR3 region has the DNA TGTGCCAGCAGCCAAGTGTTTAATGAACTCCCACACACTGAAGCTTTCTTT.

This chain joins TRBV5-4 and TRBJ2-2; perhaps TRBD1 as D (6 bases). Germline V gene data show CDR1 as SGHNT and CDR2 as YYREEE (reference sequence). Trimming shortened V by 0 bases and J by 5 bases, and 8 bases separated the two germline ends. The CDR3 covers 14 residues. CDR3 protein: CASSLEGDTGELFF. In DNA, the CDR3 is TGTGCCAGCAGCTTGGAGGGGGATACCGGGGAGCTGTTTTTT.

The gene calls are TRBV6-5 and TRBJ2-1; perhaps TRBD2 as D (7 bases). CDR1 MNHEY and CDR2 SVGAGI come from the germline V gene. Deletions cut 6 bases from V and 6 bases from J, with 15 bases between. The CDR3 runs to 14 residues. The CDR3, as DNA: TGTGCCAGCAGGGAGGGGGGGGCAATCAATGAGCAGTTCTTC. Translated, it gives CASREGGAINEQFF.

This rearrangement joins TRBV30 to TRBJ2-1, with D possibly being TRBD1 (6 bases). The V end lost 5 bases, the J end lost 6 bases, and 17 bases lay between the germline ends. This CDR3 is 14 amino acids long. Germline CDR1 reads GTSNPN; CDR2 reads SVGIG (reference sequence). The CDR3, as DNA: TGTGCCTGGGAACCAGGGGTCTCTTCCAATGAGCAGTTCTTC. It yields the protein CAWEPGVSSNEQFF.

J is TRBJ2-3 and V is TRBV19; 8 nucleotides align to TRBD2. After removal of 5 bases from V and 0 bases from J, the junction contained 4 bases not matched to a gene. The length of the CDR3 is 15 residues. Germline V gene lookup returns CDR1 LNHDA and CDR2 SQIVND (reference sequence). The CDR3 region has the DNA TGTGCCAGTAGTTTACTAGCGGATAGCACAGATACGCAGTATTTT. Amino acids: CASSLLADSTDTQYF.

Turning to this clone: At the DNA level, this CDR3 is encoded by other sequences in the same sample as well. This chain links TRBV29-1 with TRBJ2-5, with unresolved D. CDR3 length: 13 amino acids. Germline CDR1 SQVTM, CDR2 ANQGSEA. Between the trimmed V and J ends, which lost 4 bases and 4 bases, there was a span of 13 bases. This CDR3 is CSVVSSSGETQYF. As DNA, the CDR3 is TGCAGCGTTGTTTCCTCATCAGGAGAGACCCAGTACTTC.

V and J are TRBV11-2 and TRBJ2-3; 7 nucleotides line up with TRBD1. The V segment lost 4 bases and the J segment 0 bases; nucleotides outside the gene matches: 4. This CDR3 has 15 amino acids. Germline V gene sequence: CDR1 SGHAT, CDR2 FQNNGV. The CDR3 here is CASSWDSLSTDTQYF. The CDR3 nucleotides are TGTGCCAGCAGCTGGGACAGCCTAAGCACAGATACGCAGTATTTT.

The chain couples TRBV7-9 to TRBJ2-7; weak D call: TRBD1 (6 bases). The CDR3 spans 16 residues. Germline V lookup: CDR1 SEHNR, CDR2 FQNEAQ (reference sequence). The V end lost 4 bases, the J end lost 3 bases, and 19 bases lay between the germline ends. The CDR3 DNA sequence: TGTGCCAGCAGCTCCGCAAATCGACAGGTCAGCTACGAGCAGTACTTC. Translation: CASSSANRQVSYEQYF.

This clone was counted a single time. The chain employs TRBV27 and TRBJ2-2, with 7 bases lining up with TRBD2. The CDR3 extends over 19 amino acids. In germline, CDR1 is MNHEY, CDR2 SMNVEV (reference sequence). J gave up 0 bases and V 4 bases, and 14 bases lay outside the gene matches. The CDR3 is CASSSNPEWGRANTGELFF. CDR3 nucleotides: TGTGCCAGCAGTTCAAACCCGGAGTGGGGGAGGGCGAACACCGGGGAGCTGTTTTTT.

The V and J genes are TRBV2 and TRBJ2-7; 8 bases align to TRBD2. Per the germline V gene, CDR1 is SNHLY and CDR2 is FYNNEI. Unmatched junction bases numbered 5, after V lost 8 bases and J lost 5 bases. The CDR3 length is 12 residues. CDR3: CASREGTNEQYF. CDR3 bases: TGTGCCAGCCGGGAGGGTACAAACGAGCAGTACTTC.

This clone showed up just a few times. The chain recombines TRBV7-9 with TRBJ2-7; 8 bases are shared with TRBD2. V was pared by 2 bases and J by 2 bases, with 5 bases of the junction left unmatched. Germline CDR1 is SEHNR and CDR2 is FQNEAQ (reference sequence). The CDR3 covers 15 residues. The CDR3 spells CASSLRAGGPYEQYF. CDR3 DNA: TGTGCCAGCAGCTTAAGGGCGGGAGGCCCCTACGAGCAGTACTTC.

The chain links TRBV27 to TRBJ2-7, with 11 nucleotides matching TRBD2. Germline V gives CDR1 MNHEY, CDR2 SMNVEV (reference sequence). With 4 bases clipped from V and 6 bases from J, the junction kept 17 bases outside the gene matches. This CDR3 is 18 amino acids long. This chain's CDR3 is CASSSSGTSGSARREQYF. In DNA form, the CDR3 reads TGTGCCAGCAGTTCGTCCGGGACTAGCGGTTCTGCCCGCCGCGAGCAGTACTTC.

The rearrangement joins TRBV5-1 to TRBJ2-7; 9 bases are shared with TRBD1. CDR1 is SGHRS, CDR2 YFSETQ, per germline. The trim removed 1 base at V and 6 bases at J, leaving 8 bases unmatched. This CDR3 has 15 residues. The CDR3 bases are TGCGCCAGCAGCTTGCAGGGACAGGGTCGCTCCGAGCAGTACTTC. This gives the protein CASSLQGQGRSEQYF.

This clone was picked up one time. This chain uses TRBV29-1 with TRBJ2-5; the match to TRBD1 covers 7 bases. Losses at the gene ends were 4 bases for V and 5 bases for J; bases not matched to a gene: 10. Per the germline V gene, CDR1 is SQVTM and CDR2 is ANQGSEA. The CDR3 consists of 14 residues. CDR3 coding DNA: TGCAGCGTTGTCCCACGAGGGGGCGTGGAGACCCAGTACTTC. Amino acids: CSVVPRGGVETQYF.

The chain is built from TRBV6-1 and TRBJ2-2, with D possibly being TRBD2 (6 bases). The CDR3 spans 16 residues. Looked up from germline, CDR1 is MNHNS and CDR2 is SASEGT. V lost 3 bases and J lost 4, with 15 bases in between. The CDR3 nucleotides read TGTGCCAGCAGTGAGTGGAGGGGATTGGGCACCGGGGAGCTGTTTTTT. This translates into CASSEWRGLGTGELFF.

CDR3 residues: CASSLLSTGELFF. The CDR3 DNA follows: TGTGCCAGCAGCCTCTTGAGTACCGGGGAGCTGTTTTTT. V is TRBV11-1 and J is TRBJ2-2; no clear D gene. The ends were cut back, 5 bases at V and 5 bases at J, with 9 bases in the middle. The germline V gene has CDR1 SGHAT and CDR2 FQDESV (reference sequence). The CDR3 contains 13 residues.